Following are 11 T cell receptor beta chains from one sample sequenced in a study of blood T cell repertoires in COVID-19. Profiling relied on immunoSEQ multiplex PCR, and the TCRdb table lists in-frame clones only, not all of them. The sample records more than 95,000 clones, 87% being singletons. Sequenced input: peripheral blood. These receptors came from a human donor in a cohort sampled during active COVID-19.

This clone appeared a few times. This chain links TRBV19 with TRBJ1-2; D is perhaps TRBD1 (5 bases). This CDR3 is 13 amino acids long. From germline, CDR1 is LNHDA and CDR2 SQIVND (reference sequence). The V end was cut by 3 bases, the J end by 2 bases, with 7 bases between. CDR3 residues: CASSIPGNYGYTF. CDR3 DNA sequence: TGTGCCAGTAGTATCCCAGGGAACTATGGCTACACCTTC. The full variable domain, completed using reference TRBV19 and TRBJ1-2, is DGGITQSPKYLFRKEGQNVTLSCEQNLNHDAMYWYRQDPGQGLRLIYYSQIVNDFQKGDIAEGYSVSREKKESFPLTVTSAQKNPTAFYLCASSIPGNYGYTFGSGTRLTVV.

The gene calls are TRBV7-6 and TRBJ1-5; D unresolved. The V and J ends lost 5 bases and 2 bases respectively, with 10 bases between them. Per the germline V gene, CDR1 is SGHVS and CDR2 is FNYEAQ. CDR3 length: 14 amino acids. DNA for the CDR3: TGTGCCAGCAGCGCCCGGGGAGGCAATCAGCCCCAGCATTTT. Its translation: CASSARGGNQPQHF.

V gene TRBV11-3 combines with J gene TRBJ2-2; no clear D. The CDR3 consists of 14 residues. Trimming cost V 6 bases and J 0 bases, with 8 bases left between them. The germline CDR1 and CDR2 sequences are SGHNT and YENEEA. CDR3 nucleotide sequence: TGTGCCAGCAGTATGTACACGAACACCGGGGAGCTGTTTTTT. Translated: CASSMYTNTGELFF.

The CDR3 loop reads CASSLEQGARYTEAFF. DNA of the CDR3: TGCGCCAGCAGCTTGGAACAGGGGGCGAGGTACACTGAAGCTTTCTTT. The chain couples TRBV5-1 to TRBJ1-1, with 9 bases matching TRBD1. The V gene end was trimmed by 0 bases and the J gene end by 3 bases; junction bases not matched to a gene: 6. The CDR3 sequence is 16 residues long. CDR1 is SGHRS and CDR2 is YFSETQ in the germline V gene.

The V call is TRBV11-2, the J call TRBJ1-1, with 10 bases lining up with TRBD1. The CDR3 contains 13 residues. V trimming: 7 bases; J trimming: 4 bases; junction bases outside the gene matches: 3. Germline loops: CDR1 SGHAT, CDR2 FQNNGV. The CDR3 loop reads CASTRDRGTEAFF. DNA for the CDR3: TGTGCCAGCACACGGGACAGGGGCACTGAAGCTTTCTTT.

The genes are TRBV11-3 and TRBJ2-1; weak D call: TRBD2 (6 bases). Germline V gene data show CDR1 as SGHNT and CDR2 as YENEEA. The CDR3 has 20 amino acids. The germline V and J ends were trimmed by 2 bases and 5 bases, with 28 bases remaining between them. CDR3 nucleotide sequence: TGTGCCAGCAGCTTATTTAGCCGACACGGGAGAGTGGTGCTAAACAATGAGCAGTTCTTC. Residues: CASSLFSRHGRVVLNNEQFF.

The chain joins TRBV15 to TRBJ1-2; 8 positions agree with TRBD1. This CDR3 has 14 amino acids. Unmatched junction bases numbered 5, after V lost 4 bases and J lost 4 bases. CDR1 and CDR2 (germline): LNHNV, YYDKDF (reference sequence). CDR3 region: CATSTQTGVYGYTF. The CDR3 region has the DNA TGTGCCACCAGCACCCAGACAGGGGTCTATGGCTACACCTTC.

This clone was found once. The rearrangement links TRBV18 to TRBJ2-3; the match to TRBD2 covers 11 bases. Germline V gene sequence: CDR1 KGHSH, CDR2 LQKENI. The trim removed 3 bases at V and 1 base at J, leaving 6 bases unmatched. CDR3 size: 17 residues. The CDR3 is CASSPRGTSGRTDTQYF. The CDR3 region has the DNA TGTGCCAGCTCACCCCGGGGGACTAGCGGTCGCACAGATACGCAGTATTTT. Using reference TRBV18 and TRBJ2-3 for the parts outside the CDR3, the full variable domain is NAGVMQNPRHLVRRRGQEARLRCSPMKGHSHVYWYRQLPEEGLKFMVYLQKENIIDESGMPKERFSAEFPKEGPSILRIQQVVRGDSAAYFCASSPRGTSGRTDTQYFGPGTRLTVL.

CDR3 in amino acids: CASSLTRTNAETQYF. CDR3 nucleotide sequence: TGCGCCAGCAGCCTGACTAGGACCAACGCAGAGACCCAGTACTTC. The genes are TRBV10-1 and TRBJ2-5; perhaps TRBD2 as D (6 bases). CDR3 length: 15 amino acids. V shed 6 bases and J shed 4 bases, with 18 bases lying between them. Per germline, CDR1 WNHNN and CDR2 SYGVQD (reference sequence).

The chain joins TRBV6-1 to TRBJ1-6; the D is unclear. In germline, CDR1 is MNHNS, CDR2 SASEGT. The ends were cut back, 2 bases at V and 10 bases at J, with 9 bases in the middle. The CDR3 contains 13 residues. DNA of the CDR3: TGTGCCAGCAGTGAACGGTGGTCCTCACCCCTCCACTTT. Translating it yields CASSERWSSPLHF.

This chain connects TRBV11-2 to TRBJ2-3; maybe TRBD2 (6 bases). Trimming left V 5 bases short and J 6 bases short, with 18 bases between. The CDR3 sequence is 15 residues long. Germline-derived CDR1 and CDR2 are SGHAT and FQNNGV. The CDR3 DNA reads TGTGCCAGCAGCCCTGGGACGGGAGTATGGGATACGCAGTATTTT. It encodes CASSPGTGVWDTQYF.